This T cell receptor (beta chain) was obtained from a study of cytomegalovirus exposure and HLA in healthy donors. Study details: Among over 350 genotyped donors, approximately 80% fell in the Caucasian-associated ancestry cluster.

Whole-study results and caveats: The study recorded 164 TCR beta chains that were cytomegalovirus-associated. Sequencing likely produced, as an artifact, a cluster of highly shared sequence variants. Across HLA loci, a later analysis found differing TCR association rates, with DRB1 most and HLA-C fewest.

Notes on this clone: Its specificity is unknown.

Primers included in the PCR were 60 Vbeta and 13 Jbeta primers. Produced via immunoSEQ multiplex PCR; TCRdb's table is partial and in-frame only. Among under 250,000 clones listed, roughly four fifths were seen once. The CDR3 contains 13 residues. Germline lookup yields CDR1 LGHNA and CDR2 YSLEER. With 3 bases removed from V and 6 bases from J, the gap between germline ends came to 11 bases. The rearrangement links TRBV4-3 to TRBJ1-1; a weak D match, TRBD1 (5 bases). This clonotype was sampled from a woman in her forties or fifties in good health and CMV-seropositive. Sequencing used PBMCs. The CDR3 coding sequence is TGCGCCAGCAGCCAGGTGGGAGGGGCTGAAGCTTTCTTT. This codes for CASSQVGGAEAFF.